This T cell receptor (beta chain) was captured by sequencing in a study of shared T cell receptors in the human thymus. Sequencing was performed with immunoSEQ multiplex PCR; in TCRdb, only in-frame clones are kept and a portion is missing. The sample carries hundreds of thousands of clones, around 78% recorded once. CDR3 length: 13 residues. Germline CDR1 reads ENHRY; CDR2 reads SYGVKD. V shed 4 bases and J 8 bases; nucleotides not matched to a gene: 3. These data were also filed under a second study, of human thymus T cells. That paper adds: Resections that were taken during corrective heart surgery supplied the thymus tissue. The authors found apparently biased V and J gene usage in thymic and blood repertoires. Related research reported highly overlapping thymic repertoires among unrelated individuals.

The rearrangement joins TRBV10-3 to TRBJ1-3; 9 positions agree with TRBD1. This receptor was taken from a boy younger than two with a congenital heart defect. The sample was thymocytes. CDR3 in DNA: TGTGCCATCAGTGCAACAGGGGGCCACACCATATATTTT. Amino acids: CAISATGGHTIYF.